This entry concerns a single TCR beta chain. No antigen is known for it. The entry originates in a study of T cells expressing NK-cell markers. Study conclusions and caveats: Of the CD8+ T cell pool in about 6 donors, roughly 1.0-7.5% was accounted for by dominant NKG2C+ clonotypes.

TCRdb reprocessed the 5' RACE reads; each CDR3 protein has one entry and no DNA is given. The listing contains about 550,000 distinct CDR3 sequences. This CDR3 spans 16 amino acids. Germline CDR1 reads LGHNA; CDR2 reads YNFKEQ. Sequenced material: blood T cells: a sorted CD56 or NKG2C T cell subset, CD4+ or CD8+ T cells, or bulk PBMC T cells (not recorded which). This receptor was obtained from a man aged 18 to 29 in good health. V is TRBV4-2 and J is TRBJ2-1; absent DNA, TCRdb's TRBD2 call cannot be checked. The chain's CDR3 is CASSQELAGGSNEQFF.